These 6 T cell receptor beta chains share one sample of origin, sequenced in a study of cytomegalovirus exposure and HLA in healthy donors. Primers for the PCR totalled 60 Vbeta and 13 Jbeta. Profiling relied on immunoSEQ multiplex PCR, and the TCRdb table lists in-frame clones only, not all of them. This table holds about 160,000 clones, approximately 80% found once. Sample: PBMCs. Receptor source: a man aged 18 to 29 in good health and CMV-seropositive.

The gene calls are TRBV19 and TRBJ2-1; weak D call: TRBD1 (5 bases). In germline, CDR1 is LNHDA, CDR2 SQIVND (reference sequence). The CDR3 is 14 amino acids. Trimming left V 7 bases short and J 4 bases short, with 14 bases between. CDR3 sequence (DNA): TGTGCCAGTAAGATGGGAAAGGGGTACAATGAGCAGTTCTTC. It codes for CASKMGKGYNEQFF.

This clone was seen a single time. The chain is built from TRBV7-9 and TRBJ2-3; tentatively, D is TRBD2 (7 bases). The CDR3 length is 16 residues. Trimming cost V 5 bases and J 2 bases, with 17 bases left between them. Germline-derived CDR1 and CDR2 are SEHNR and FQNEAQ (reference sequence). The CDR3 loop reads CASSQLVGGPTDTQYF. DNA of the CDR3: TGTGCCAGCAGCCAACTAGTGGGGGGGCCCACAGATACGCAGTATTTT.

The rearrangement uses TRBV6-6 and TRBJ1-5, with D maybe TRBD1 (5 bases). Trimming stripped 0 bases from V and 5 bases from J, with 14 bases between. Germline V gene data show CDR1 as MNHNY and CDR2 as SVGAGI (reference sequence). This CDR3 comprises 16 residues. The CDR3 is CASSYSKGLKDQPQHF. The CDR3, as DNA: TGTGCCAGCAGTTACTCGAAGGGGTTGAAGGATCAGCCCCAGCATTTT.

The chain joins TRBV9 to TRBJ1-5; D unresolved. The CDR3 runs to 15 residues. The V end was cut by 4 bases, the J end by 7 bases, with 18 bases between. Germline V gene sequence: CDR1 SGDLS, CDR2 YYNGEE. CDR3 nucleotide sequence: TGTGCCAGCAGCCCTACGCAACAGCCAGGACAGCCCCAGCATTTT. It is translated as CASSPTQQPGQPQHF.

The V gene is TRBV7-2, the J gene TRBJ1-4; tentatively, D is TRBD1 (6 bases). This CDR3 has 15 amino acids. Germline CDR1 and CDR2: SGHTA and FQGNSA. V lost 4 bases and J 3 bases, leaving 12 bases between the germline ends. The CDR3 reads CASSSPTGANEKLFF. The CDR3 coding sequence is TGTGCCAGCAGCTCCCCGACAGGAGCTAATGAAAAACTGTTTTTT.

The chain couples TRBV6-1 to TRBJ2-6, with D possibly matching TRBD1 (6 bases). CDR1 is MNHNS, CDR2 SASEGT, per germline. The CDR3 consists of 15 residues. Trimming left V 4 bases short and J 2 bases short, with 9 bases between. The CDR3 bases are TGTGCCAGCAGTGTGGGGGACACTGGGGCCAACGTCCTGACTTTC. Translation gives CASSVGDTGANVLTF.